This TCR beta chain emerged from a study of blood T cell repertoires in COVID-19 (dated by TCRdb to the early 2020s). For context, the study as a whole: Samples from collaborators originated in the United States, Italy and Spain and spanned both the acute and convalescent phases of COVID-19. The repertoires were released in a freely available public database intended as a resource for research on the immune response to SARS-CoV-2. Nearly every sample came with metadata listing a de-identified subject ID, COVID-19 status, age in years and sex. Samples came from the ongoing ImmuneRACE study (first 160 participants) plus 1,254 subjects from 6 global collaborators. HLA class I and class II types, where available, came from metadata supplied by the sample provider rather than from assay-based typing. Deeply sampled blood TCRbeta repertoires from subjects exposed to, actively infected with, or recovered from COVID-19 were included in the dataset. The prospective study material was composed of cDNA or gDNA derived from T cells, B-cell-depleted T cells, or PBMCs. Findings and caveats that apply to the study as a whole: Clinical and demographic metadata were provided uncurated, with the amount varying by source and participant.

From its cysteine to its phenylalanine, the CDR3 spans 14 amino acids. Of the read, only the CDR3 DNA is kept; its 42 bases are in frame from base 1. The germline V gene gives CDR1 as MDHEN and CDR2 as SYDVKM. V loses 3 bases, J loses 4 bases, and the germline ends lie 10 bases apart. TCRbeta CDR3 regions were amplified from genomic DNA by means of the immunoSEQ Assay, a bias-controlled multiplex PCR. The published analysis was carried out like this. The number of nucleated cells in each sample was estimated by amplification of reference gene primers within the assay. To quantify the absolute abundance of each unique TCRbeta CDR3 rearrangement, sequence reads were collapsed and filtered. For each sample, productive Simpson clonality was calculated as the square root of Simpson's diversity index over productive rearrangements. Imported from immuneACCESS, the table was reduced by TCRdb to in-frame sequences with V and J called. These copies leave out some clones; in studies compared against another copy, an unresolved V gene accounts for under half, and the cause of the remainder is not known. That table gives V, J and clone size, and the DNA gave D and trimming. This sample is represented by approximately 220,000 clones; over 85% of them were singletons. The ten largest clonotypes hold less than 4.5% of the sample.

Participants in the prospective study were aged roughly 18 to 90 years, lived in over 20 United States geographic areas, and enrolled through a virtual design. In the prospective study, participants were assigned to cohorts based on the clinical history participants reported in a screening survey and a study questionnaire. In the prospective study, mobile phlebotomists collected whole blood, serum and a nasopharyngeal or oropharyngeal swab from each participant. Additional blood draws and questionnaires over a roughly two-month period could optionally be provided by prospective study participants. Before DNA extraction, prospective study blood samples were shipped either frozen or at room temperature. Comment on this clone: There is no known antigen for this receptor. One base away there is no much larger clone; base qualities are not given.

The chain employs TRBV28 and TRBJ2-1; there is no confident call for the D gene. The specimen sequenced was PBMCs or T cells enriched from blood (not recorded which). The source of this sequence is a woman aged 25 to 45 with acute COVID-19. This receptor carries the CDR3 CASSFGFSYNEQFF. The sequenced DNA is TGTGCCAGCAGTTTCGGGTTCTCGTACAATGAGCAGTTCTTC.